Detailed here is one T cell receptor beta chain. Its antigen is currently unknown. The germline gives CDR1 SGDLS, CDR2 YYNGEE. V lost 4 bases and J lost 8; bases outside the gene matches: 10. CDR3 length equals 15 residues. This sample was included in a study of T cell responses to AZD1222 COVID-19 vaccine. For the study at large: Analyses pooled second doses at about 4 or about 12 weeks.

Study conclusions and caveats: Spike was spanned by vaccine-associated CD4 TCRs, with dominance at 160-218 and 743-854. Reportedly, nearly half the spike-specific TCRs target unmutated variant regions.

Profiled with immunoSEQ multiplex PCR; TCRdb holds only in-frame clones, not every one. The sample lists roughly 110,000 clones; about 89% were seen once. The sequencing here drew on peripheral blood, taken on day 0 of AZD1222 vaccination. V gene TRBV9 combines with J gene TRBJ1-4; 8 bases align to TRBD1. This TCR derives from an adult in good health. CDR3 DNA sequence: TGTGCCAGCAGCCCCCAGGGGGCATCAGGCGAAAAACTGTTTTTT. It codes for CASSPQGASGEKLFF.